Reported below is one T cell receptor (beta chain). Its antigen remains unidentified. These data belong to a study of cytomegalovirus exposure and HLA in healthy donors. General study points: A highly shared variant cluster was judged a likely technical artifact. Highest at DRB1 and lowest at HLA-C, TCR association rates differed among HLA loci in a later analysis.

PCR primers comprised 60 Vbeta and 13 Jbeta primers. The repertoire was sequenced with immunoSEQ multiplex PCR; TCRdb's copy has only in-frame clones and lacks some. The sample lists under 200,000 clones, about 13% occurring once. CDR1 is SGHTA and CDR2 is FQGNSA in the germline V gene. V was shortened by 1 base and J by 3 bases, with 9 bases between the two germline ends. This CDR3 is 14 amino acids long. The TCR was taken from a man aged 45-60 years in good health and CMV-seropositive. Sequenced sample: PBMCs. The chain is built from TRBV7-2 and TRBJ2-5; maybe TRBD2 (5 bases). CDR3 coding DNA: TGTGCCAGCAGCTTAGGGGTTAGCGAAGAGACCCAGTACTTC. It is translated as CASSLGVSEETQYF.